This T cell receptor (beta chain) is from a study of TIL therapy for anti-PD-1-resistant metastatic lung cancer. Study summary: Patients then received nivolumab; progressors got lymphodepletion, TIL and IL-2. Tumors carried a median about 1.6 non-synonymous mutations per megabase.

Time point meaning: pre-treatment sample, taken before nivolumab and TIL therapy. With regard to this clone: Its antigen remains unknown.

The immunoSEQ assay was v3. Method: immunoSEQ multiplex PCR; TCRdb's copy keeps in-frame clones and lacks some. There are about 60,000 clones in the sample; roughly 66% occur only once, and less than 8% lies in the top ten. Study results and caveats: TIL clonotype persistence in blood showed no apparent association with response.

Material: blood, obtained at baseline. The TCR was taken from a person between 25 and 79 years old with non-small cell lung cancer.

CDR3 loop: CASSRTGTGGTEAFF. The CDR3 region has the DNA TGCGCCAGCAGCAGGACCGGGACAGGGGGCACTGAAGCTTTCTTT. The chain carries TRBV5-1 and TRBJ1-1, with 11 positions matching TRBD1. The ends lost 4 bases at V and 4 bases at J; junction bases unmatched: 6. Germline V gene lookup returns CDR1 SGHRS and CDR2 YFSETQ. This CDR3 has 15 residues.